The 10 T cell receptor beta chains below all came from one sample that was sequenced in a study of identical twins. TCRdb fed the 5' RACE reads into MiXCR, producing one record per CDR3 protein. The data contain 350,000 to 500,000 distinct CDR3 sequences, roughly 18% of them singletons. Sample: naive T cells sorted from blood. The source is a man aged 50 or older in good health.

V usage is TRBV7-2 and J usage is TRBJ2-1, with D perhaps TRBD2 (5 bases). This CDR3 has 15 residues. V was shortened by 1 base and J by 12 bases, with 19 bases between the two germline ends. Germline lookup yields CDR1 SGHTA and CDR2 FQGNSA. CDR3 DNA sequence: TGTGCCAGCAGCTTAGACGGGATGCCGGGAATGCCGCAGTTCTTC. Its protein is CASSLDGMPGMPQFF.

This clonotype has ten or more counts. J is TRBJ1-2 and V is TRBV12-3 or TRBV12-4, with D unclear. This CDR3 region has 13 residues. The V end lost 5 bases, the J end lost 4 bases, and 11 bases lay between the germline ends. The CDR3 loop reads CASSPSAIYGYTF. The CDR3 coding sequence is TGTGCCAGCAGTCCCTCGGCCATCTATGGCTACACCTTC.

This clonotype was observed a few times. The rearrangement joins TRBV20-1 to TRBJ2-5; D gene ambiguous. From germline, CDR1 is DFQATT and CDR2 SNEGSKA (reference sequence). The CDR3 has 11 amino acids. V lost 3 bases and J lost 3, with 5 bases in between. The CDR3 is CSARIKETQYF. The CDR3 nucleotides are TGCAGTGCTAGGATTAAAGAGACCCAGTACTTC.

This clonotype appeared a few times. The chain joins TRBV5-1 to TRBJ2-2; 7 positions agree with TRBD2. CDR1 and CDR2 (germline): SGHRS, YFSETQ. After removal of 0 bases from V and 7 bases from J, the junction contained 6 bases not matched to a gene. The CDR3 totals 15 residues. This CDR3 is CASSLGTRGNGELFF. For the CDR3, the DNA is TGCGCCAGCAGCTTGGGGACTAGAGGGAACGGGGAGCTGTTTTTT.

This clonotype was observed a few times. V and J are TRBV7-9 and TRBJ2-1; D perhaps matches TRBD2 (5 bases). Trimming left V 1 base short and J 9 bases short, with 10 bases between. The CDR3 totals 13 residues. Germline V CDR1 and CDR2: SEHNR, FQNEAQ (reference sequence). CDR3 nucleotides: TGTGCCAGCAGCTTAGGGGTAGCGCCTGAGCAGTTCTTC. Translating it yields CASSLGVAPEQFF.

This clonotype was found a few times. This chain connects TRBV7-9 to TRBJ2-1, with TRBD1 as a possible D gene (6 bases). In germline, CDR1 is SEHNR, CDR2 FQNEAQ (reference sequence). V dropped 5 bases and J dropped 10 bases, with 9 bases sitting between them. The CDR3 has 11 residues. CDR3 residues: CASSQDSEQFF. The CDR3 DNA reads TGTGCCAGCAGCCAGGACAGCGAGCAGTTCTTC.

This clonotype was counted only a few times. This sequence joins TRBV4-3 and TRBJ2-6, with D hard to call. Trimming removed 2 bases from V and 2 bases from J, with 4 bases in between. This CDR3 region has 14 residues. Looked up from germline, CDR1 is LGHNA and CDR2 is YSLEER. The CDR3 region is CASSQTAGANVLTF. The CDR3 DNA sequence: TGCGCCAGCAGCCAAACAGCTGGGGCCAACGTCCTGACTTTC.

CDR3 DNA sequence: TGTGCCAGCAGCTTTTCACAACAAGAGACCCAGTACTTC. It encodes CASSFSQQETQYF. The J gene is TRBJ2-5, the V gene TRBV7-9; unclear D gene. Germline values: CDR1 SEHNR, CDR2 FQNEAQ (reference sequence). The CDR3 contains 13 residues. V was cut by 3 bases and J by 2 bases, with 7 bases left in between.

This CDR3 is CASTSRTGGWETQYF. In DNA, the CDR3 is TGTGCCAGCACCTCTCGAACAGGGGGATGGGAGACCCAGTACTTC. The V gene is TRBV12-3 or TRBV12-4, the J gene TRBJ2-5; TRBD1 matches 8 bases. This CDR3 has 15 residues. V trimming: 7 bases; J trimming: 5 bases; junction bases outside the gene matches: 12.

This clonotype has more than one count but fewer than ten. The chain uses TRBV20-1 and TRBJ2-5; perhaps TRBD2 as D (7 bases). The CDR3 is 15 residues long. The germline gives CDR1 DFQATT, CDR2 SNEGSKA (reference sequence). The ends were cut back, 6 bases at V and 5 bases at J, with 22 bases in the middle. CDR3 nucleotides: TGCAGTGCCCGGTCCGGGGGCGGGAGCTTGGAGACCCAGTACTTC. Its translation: CSARSGGGSLETQYF.